The source of this TCR beta chain is a study of human T cells and chemical hapten exposure. Study at large: Chiefly women, the patients showed alopecia areata, totalis or universalis.

This clonotype was picked up a small number of times. What it recognizes is unknown. CDR1 SGHDT and CDR2 YYEEEE come from the germline V gene. V was pared by 3 bases and J by 9 bases, with 19 bases between. The CDR3 extends over 15 amino acids. Points from the study as a whole: Among expanded TCRs, significantly more large CDR3 similarity clusters formed than among controls. There was no change with DPC sensitization in TCRs above 1 in 1000 frequency.

Time point specified: patch test 2, 6 weeks after DPC sensitization. The treatment was: therapeutic diphenylcyclopropenone sensitization with weekly scalp DPC. TCRdb reanalysed the RACE reads using MiXCR and keeps one entry per CDR3 protein. The sample comprises some 42,000 distinct CDR3 sequences, more than 8.5% of which are singletons, and over 12% rests with the top ten. This sequence was found in a woman aged 40-49 years with alopecia areata. Some clones in this sample may be carry-over from other donors' samples. The source was whole blood, collected in connection with sensitization to the hapten diphenylcyclopropenone (DPC). The V gene is TRBV5-6, the J gene TRBJ2-1; either TRBD1 or TRBD2 may supply D (6 bases each). The chain's CDR3 is CASSSRTGAPREQFF. The CDR3 DNA is TGTGCCAGCAGCTCCCGAACGGGGGCCCCGCGTGAGCAGTTCTTC.